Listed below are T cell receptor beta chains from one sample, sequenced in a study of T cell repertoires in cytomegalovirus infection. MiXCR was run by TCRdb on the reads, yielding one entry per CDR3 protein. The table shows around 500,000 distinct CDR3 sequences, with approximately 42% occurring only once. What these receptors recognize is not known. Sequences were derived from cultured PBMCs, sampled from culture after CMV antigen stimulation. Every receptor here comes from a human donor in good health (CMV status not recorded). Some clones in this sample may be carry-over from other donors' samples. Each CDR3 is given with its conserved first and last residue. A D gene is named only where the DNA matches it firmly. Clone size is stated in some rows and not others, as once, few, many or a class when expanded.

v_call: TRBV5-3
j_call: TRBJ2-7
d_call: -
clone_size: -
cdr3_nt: TGTGCCAGCAGGCCGGGGGAGAAGCTAAAAGAGTACGAGCAGTACTTC
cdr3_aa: CASRPGEKLKEYEQYF

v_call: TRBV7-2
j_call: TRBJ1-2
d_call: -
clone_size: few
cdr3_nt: TGTGCCAGCAGCTTGATCGGAGGCGGCTATGGCTACACCTTC
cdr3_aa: CASSLIGGGYGYTF

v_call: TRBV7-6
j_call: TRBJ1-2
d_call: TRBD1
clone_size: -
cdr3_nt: TGTGCCAGCAGCACGACAGGGAACTATGGCTACACCTTC
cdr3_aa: CASSTTGNYGYTF

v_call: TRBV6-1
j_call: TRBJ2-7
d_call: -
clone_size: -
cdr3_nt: TGTGCCAGCAGCAAAGGGGTGAGCGGATCCTACGAGCAGTACTTC
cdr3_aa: CASSKGVSGSYEQYF

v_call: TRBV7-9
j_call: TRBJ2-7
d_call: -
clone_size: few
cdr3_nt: TGTGCCAGCAGCTTAGGGACAGTTCTATCCTACGAGCAGTACTTC
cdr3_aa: CASSLGTVLSYEQYF

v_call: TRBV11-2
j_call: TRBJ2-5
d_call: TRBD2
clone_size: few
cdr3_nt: TGTGCCAGCAGCTTAGTAGCGGGGGGACCCATCCGGGAGACCCAGTACTTC
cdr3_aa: CASSLVAGGPIRETQYF

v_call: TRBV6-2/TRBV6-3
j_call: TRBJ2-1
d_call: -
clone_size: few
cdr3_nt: TGTGCCAGCAACCAGGGAGACTACTACAATGAGCAGTTCTTC
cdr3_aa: CASNQGDYYNEQFF

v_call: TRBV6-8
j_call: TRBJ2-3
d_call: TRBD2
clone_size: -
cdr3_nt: TGTGCCAGCAGCCCCCCCGGACTAGCATCCACAGATACGCAGTATTTT
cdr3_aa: CASSPPGLASTDTQYF

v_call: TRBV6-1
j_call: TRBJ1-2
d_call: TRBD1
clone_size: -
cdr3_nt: TGTGCCAGCAAAGGTCAAGGAAGGACAGGGCAAAAGTCGGGCTACACCTTC
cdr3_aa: CASKGQGRTGQKSGYTF

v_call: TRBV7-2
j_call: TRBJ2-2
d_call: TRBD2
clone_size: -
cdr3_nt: TGTGCCAGCAGCTGGACTAGCGGGGGGGCCACCGGGGAGCTGTTTTTT
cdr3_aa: CASSWTSGGATGELFF

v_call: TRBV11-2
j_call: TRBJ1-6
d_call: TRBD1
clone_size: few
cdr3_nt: TGTGCCAGCAGCGCAACCGGGACAGAGATTTATAATTCACCCCTCCACTTT
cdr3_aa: CASSATGTEIYNSPLHF

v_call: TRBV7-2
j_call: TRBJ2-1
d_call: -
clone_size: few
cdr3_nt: TGTGCCAGCAGCCCCTTAGGGCCCCAAACGGGTGAGCAGTTCTTC
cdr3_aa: CASSPLGPQTGEQFF

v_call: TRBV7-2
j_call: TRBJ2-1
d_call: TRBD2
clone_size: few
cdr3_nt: TGTGCCGGGGGTAAGCGGGAGGGAGAGCAGTTCTTC
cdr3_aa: CAGGKREGEQFF

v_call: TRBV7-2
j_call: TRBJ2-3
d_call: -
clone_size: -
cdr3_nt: TGTGCCAGCAGCTTTAGACCAACTGGGAGCACAGATACGCAGTATTTT
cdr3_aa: CASSFRPTGSTDTQYF

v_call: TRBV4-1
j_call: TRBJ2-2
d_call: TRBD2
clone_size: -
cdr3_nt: TGCGCCAGCAGCCAAGGGGGACTAGCGGGAGTGGGCACCGGGGAGCTGTTTTTT
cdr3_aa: CASSQGGLAGVGTGELFF

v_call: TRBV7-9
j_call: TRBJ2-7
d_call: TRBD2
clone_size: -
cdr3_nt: TGTGCCAGCAGCTTAGGCCTAGCGGCTGTCGAGCAGTACTTC
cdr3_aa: CASSLGLAAVEQYF

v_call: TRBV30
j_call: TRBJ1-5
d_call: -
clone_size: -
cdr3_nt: TGTGCCTGGAGTGTTCTTAGCAATCAGCCCCAGCATTTT
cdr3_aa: CAWSVLSNQPQHF

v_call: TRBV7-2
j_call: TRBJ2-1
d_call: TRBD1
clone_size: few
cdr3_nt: TGTGCCAGCAGACTGAACAGGGGGCGCGACAATGAGCAGTTCTTC
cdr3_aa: CASRLNRGRDNEQFF

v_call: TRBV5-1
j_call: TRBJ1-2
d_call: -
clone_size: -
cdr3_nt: TGCGCCAGCAGGAACGTCTTTGGCTACACCTTC
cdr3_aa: CASRNVFGYTF

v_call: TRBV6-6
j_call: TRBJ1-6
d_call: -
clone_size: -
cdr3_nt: TGTGCCAGCAGTTACTCGAGACCCAACTCGAACTCACCCCTCCACTTT
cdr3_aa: CASSYSRPNSNSPLHF

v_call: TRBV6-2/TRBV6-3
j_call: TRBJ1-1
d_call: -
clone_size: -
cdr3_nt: TGTGCCAGCCTCGAGTTCATGAACACTGAAGCTTTCTTT
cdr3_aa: CASLEFMNTEAFF

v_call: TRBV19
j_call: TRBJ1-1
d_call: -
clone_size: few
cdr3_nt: TGTGCCAGTAGTATCATCGGGGGGCCTGAAGCTTTCTTT
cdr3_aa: CASSIIGGPEAFF

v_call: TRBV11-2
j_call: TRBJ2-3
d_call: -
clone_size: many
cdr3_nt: TGTGCCAGCAGCCCCGTGACAGATACGCAGTATTTT
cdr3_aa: CASSPVTDTQYF

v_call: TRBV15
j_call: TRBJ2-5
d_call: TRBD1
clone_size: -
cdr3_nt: TGTGCCACCAGCCCGCGACAGGGGGAGATTACCCAGTACTTC
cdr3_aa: CATSPRQGEITQYF

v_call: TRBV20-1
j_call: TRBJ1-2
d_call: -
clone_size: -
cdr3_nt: TGCAGTGCTAGAGTGCAGGGGCTTAACTATGGCTACACCTTC
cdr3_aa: CSARVQGLNYGYTF

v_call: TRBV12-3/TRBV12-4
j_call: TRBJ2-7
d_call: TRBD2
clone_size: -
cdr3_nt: TGTGCCAGCAGTCTGGGACCTGGACTAGCGGTTGATGAGCGGTACTTC
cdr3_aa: CASSLGPGLAVDERYF

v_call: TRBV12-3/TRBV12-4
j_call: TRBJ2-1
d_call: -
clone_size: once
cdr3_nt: TGTGCCAGCAGTCGACCCGGGACCAAAACCGATGAGCAGTTCTTC
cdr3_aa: CASSRPGTKTDEQFF

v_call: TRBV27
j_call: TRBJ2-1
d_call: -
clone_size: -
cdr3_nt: TGTGCCAGCAGTCCCATACGAGGAGGGGGGAATGAGCAGTTCTTC
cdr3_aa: CASSPIRGGGNEQFF

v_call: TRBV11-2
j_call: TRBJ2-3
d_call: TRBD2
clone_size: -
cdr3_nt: TGTGCCAGCACTCCCTCGGGACTAGCGGAAAGAACTAGCACAGATACGCAGTATTTT
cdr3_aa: CASTPSGLAERTSTDTQYF

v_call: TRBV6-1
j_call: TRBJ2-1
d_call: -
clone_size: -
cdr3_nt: TGTGCCAGCGCCCGTAGCAGAGCGTATGAGCAGTTCTTC
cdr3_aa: CASARSRAYEQFF

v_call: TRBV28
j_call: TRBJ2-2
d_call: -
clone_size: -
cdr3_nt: TGTGCCAGCAAGACAACGAACACCGGGGAGCTGTTTTTT
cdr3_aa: CASKTTNTGELFF

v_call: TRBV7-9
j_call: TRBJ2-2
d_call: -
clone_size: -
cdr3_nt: TGTGCCAGCAGCTTTCAAGGGGCCACCGGGGAGCTGTTTTTT
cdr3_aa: CASSFQGATGELFF

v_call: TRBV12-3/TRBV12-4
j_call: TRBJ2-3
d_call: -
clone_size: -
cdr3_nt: TGTGCCAGCAGTCCCAACAGACTCTATACGCAGTATTTT
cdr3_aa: CASSPNRLYTQYF

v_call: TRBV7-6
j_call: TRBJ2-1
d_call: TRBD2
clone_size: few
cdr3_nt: TGTGCCAGCAGTCGGCTAGCGGGAGGGCCCAATGAGCAGTTCTTC
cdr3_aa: CASSRLAGGPNEQFF

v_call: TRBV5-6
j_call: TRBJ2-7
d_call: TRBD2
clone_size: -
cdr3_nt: TGTGCCAGCATGAAGCGGGGTTCCTTTTACGAGCAGTACTTC
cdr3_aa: CASMKRGSFYEQYF

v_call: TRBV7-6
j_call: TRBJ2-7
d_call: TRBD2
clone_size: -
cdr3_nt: TGTGCCAGCAGCTTAGAAGGACTAGCGGGGGAGCAGTACTTC
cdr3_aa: CASSLEGLAGEQYF

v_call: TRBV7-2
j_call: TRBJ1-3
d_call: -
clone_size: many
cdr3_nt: TGTGCCAGCAGCTTAGTCCACTCTGGAAACACCATATATTTT
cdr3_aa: CASSLVHSGNTIYF

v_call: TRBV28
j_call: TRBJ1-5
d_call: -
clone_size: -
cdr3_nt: TGTGCCAGCAGCGAGAATCAGCCCCAGCATTTT
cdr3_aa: CASSENQPQHF